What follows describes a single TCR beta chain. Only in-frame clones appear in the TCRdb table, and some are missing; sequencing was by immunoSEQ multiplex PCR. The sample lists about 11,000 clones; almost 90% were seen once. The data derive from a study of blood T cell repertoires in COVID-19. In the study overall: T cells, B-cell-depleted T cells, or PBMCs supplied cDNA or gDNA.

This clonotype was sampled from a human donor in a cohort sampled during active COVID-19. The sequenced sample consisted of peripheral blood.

The CDR3 sequence: CATSDPRGTNTEAFF. Written as DNA, the CDR3 is TGTGCCACCAGTGATCCTAGGGGTACGAACACTGAAGCTTTCTTT. This chain joins TRBV24-1 and TRBJ1-1; tentative D call: TRBD1 (5 bases). Trimming shortened V by 3 bases and J by 1 base, and 11 bases separated the two germline ends. Germline-derived CDR1 and CDR2 are KGHDR and SFDVKD. The CDR3 contains 15 residues.